The T cell receptor beta chain under discussion was sequenced for a study of blood T cell repertoires in COVID-19 (dated by TCRdb to the early 2020s). For the study in its entirety: Samples covering the acute and convalescent phases of COVID-19 were provided by collaborators in the United States, Italy and Spain. The prospective study material was composed of cDNA or gDNA derived from T cells, B-cell-depleted T cells, or PBMCs. Subjects who had been exposed to COVID-19, were actively infected with it, or had recovered from it provided the deeply sampled blood TCRbeta repertoires that made up the dataset. The repertoires were released in a freely available public database intended as a resource for research on the immune response to SARS-CoV-2. Samples were obtained from the ongoing ImmuneRACE study (first 160 participants) and from some 1,300 subjects provided by 6 global collaborators. Sample metadata almost always included a de-identified subject ID, COVID-19 status, age in years and sex. HLA class I and class II types, where available, came from metadata supplied by the sample provider rather than from assay-based typing.

Participants in the prospective study were aged 18 to 89 years, lived in 20 to 25 United States geographic areas, and enrolled through a virtual design. In the prospective study, participants were assigned to cohorts based on the clinical history participants reported in a screening survey and a study questionnaire. ImmuneRACE Cohort 3 recovered participants were defined by two consecutive negative NP/OP PCR tests, healthcare professional clearance, or symptom resolution. Mobile phlebotomists in the prospective study collected whole blood, serum and a nasopharyngeal or oropharyngeal swab from every participant. Over a roughly 2-month period, participants in the prospective study had the option of providing additional blood draws and questionnaires. Prospective study blood samples were shipped either frozen or at room temperature before DNA extraction. TCRbeta CDR3 regions were amplified from genomic DNA using the immunoSEQ Assay, a bias-controlled multiplex PCR. In the original analysis: Within the assay, amplification of reference gene primers was used to estimate how many nucleated cells each sample contained. To quantify the absolute abundance of each unique TCRbeta CDR3 rearrangement, sequence reads were collapsed and filtered. For each sample, productive Simpson clonality was calculated by taking the square root of Simpson's diversity index across productive rearrangements. TCRdb mirrors the immuneACCESS table, restricted to in-frame sequences. Some clones are absent from its copies; in checked studies, under half trace to an unresolved V gene, and the reason for the others is unknown. The V and J calls and the clone size are those of that table, but D and trimming were determined from the DNA. This sample holds 250,000 to 300,000 clones; roughly 89% were observed only once. The ten largest clones represent approximately 2% of the sample.

The paper's findings and limits, for the study overall: The quantity of clinical and demographic metadata differed by source and by participant and was supplied without curation.

Spanning cysteine to phenylalanine, the CDR3 consists of 14 amino acids. Kept here is only the CDR3 DNA, which spans 42 bases and is read in frame from base 1. According to the germline V gene (reference sequence), CDR1 reads SEHNR and CDR2 reads FQNEAQ. Deletion took 5 bases off V and 3 bases off J, with a span of 11 bases between the germline ends. This clone appeared a single time. What antigen it recognizes has not been identified. Per-nucleotide qualities are absent, and no much larger clonotype sits a single base away. The receptor was isolated from a woman aged 60 to 75 who had recovered from COVID-19. This receptor chain uses TRBV7-9 and TRBJ1-5; a weak D assignment points to TRBD1 (6 bases agree). Sequencing used PBMCs or T cells enriched from blood (not recorded which). The CDR3 reads as follows: CASSVTGNNQPQHF. The sequenced DNA is TGTGCCAGCAGCGTCACAGGGAACAATCAGCCCCAGCATTTT.